Following are 32 T cell receptor beta chains from one sample sequenced in a study of tumor-infiltrating lymphocytes in oesophageal squamous cell carcinoma. In TCRdb, the PCR reads were re-called with MiXCR into one record per CDR3 protein. The sample holds over 15,000 distinct CDR3 sequences, under 50% seen once. Specimen: blood. These receptors were collected from a male donor with esophageal squamous cell carcinoma.

This clonotype was seen a few times. CDR3 residues: CARRVTGRYEQYF. The CDR3 DNA reads TGTGCCAGAAGAGTAACAGGGAGGTACGAGCAGTACTTC. This chain links TRBV2 with TRBJ2-7; D assignment may be TRBD1 or TRBD2 (6 bases each). The CDR3 covers 13 residues. Trimming removed 9 bases at V and 4 bases at J, with 16 bases between. From germline, CDR1 is SNHLY and CDR2 FYNNEI.

About this clonotype: A single base separates this from a much larger clone, so it may be a read error. The genes are TRBV5-1 and TRBJ2-1; the D gene is possibly TRBD1 (5 bases). The closer fit of TRBJ2-7 to the DNA end suggests the J call may be wrong. CDR1 is SGHRS and CDR2 is YFSETQ in the germline V gene. The CDR3 extends over 13 amino acids. The CDR3 DNA reads TGCGCCAGCAGCTTGGTTCAGGGCAATGAGCAGTACTTC. This sequence encodes CASSLVQGNEQYF.

About this clonotype: Given a much more abundant clone one base away, this may be a read error. V usage is TRBV6-6 and J usage is TRBJ2-5; D is unresolved. Gene TRBJ2-1 matches the end of the DNA better, so the J call may be wrong. Per the germline V gene, CDR1 is MNHNY and CDR2 is SVGAGI (reference sequence). The CDR3 is 13 amino acids. DNA of the CDR3: TGTGCCAGCAGTTACTCTTTACTTTCCGAGCAGTTCTTC. This sequence encodes CASSYSLLSEQFF.

This clonotype was detected once. J is TRBJ2-6 and V is TRBV6-1; D is possibly TRBD1 (6 bases). Trimming left V 4 bases short and J 0 bases short, with 19 bases between. CDR3 size: 19 residues. Germline CDR1 is MNHNS and CDR2 is SASEGT. The CDR3 DNA reads as TGTGCCAGCAGTGCCCCTCAAGGGACGACAGGCTCTGGGGCCAACGTCCTGACTTTC. Protein sequence: CASSAPQGTTGSGANVLTF.

This clonotype ranks as medium-sized (0.01 to 0.1%). One end of the junction varies from germline; a read error may be responsible. The chain has TRBV11-2 and TRBJ2-7; D might be TRBD2 (5 bases). Germline CDR1 is SGHAT and CDR2 is FQNNGV. The CDR3 runs 17 residues. The CDR3 DNA follows: TGTGCCAGCAGCTTAGATCGACCAGGCCTCGGGAATTCACCCCTCCACTTC. Its translation: CASSLDRPGLGNSPLHF.

The chain couples TRBV10-1 to TRBJ2-3; TRBD2 is a possible D gene (5 bases). Germline CDR1 WNHNN, CDR2 SYGVQD (reference sequence). The germline V and J ends were trimmed by 5 bases and 4 bases, with 10 bases remaining between them. CDR3 length equals 13 residues. The CDR3 bases are TGCGCCAGCAGTCTAGCAGGTTCAGATACGCAGTATTTT. This encodes CASSLAGSDTQYF.

By sample fraction, this clonotype is medium-sized (0.01 to 0.1%). The rearrangement links TRBV7-8 to TRBJ2-7, with 10 bases lining up with TRBD2. Germline CDR1 is SGHVS and CDR2 is FQNEAQ. J gave up 1 base and V 5 bases, and 8 bases lay outside the gene matches. The CDR3 loop spans 16 amino acids. The CDR3: CASSELLAGTSYEQYF. Here the CDR3 DNA reads TGTGCCAGCAGCGAATTACTAGCGGGGACGTCCTACGAGCAGTACTTC.

This clonotype showed up many times. The chain links TRBV11-2 to TRBJ2-3; a weak D match, TRBD2 (7 bases). Germline assignment: CDR1 SGHAT and CDR2 FQNNGV. CDR3 length equals 15 residues. V gave up 2 bases and J gave up 2 bases, with 11 bases separating them. The chain's CDR3 is CASSLQGRVTDTQYF. The CDR3 bases are TGTGCCAGCAGCTTACAGGGGAGGGTCACAGATACGCAGTATTTT.

This clonotype was detected ten times or more. The genes are TRBV10-3 and TRBJ2-1; 7 bases match TRBD1. V shed 7 bases, J shed 4 bases, and the junction held 7 bases outside the gene matches. The CDR3 sequence is 14 residues long. CDR1 and CDR2 (germline): ENHRY, SYGVKD. The CDR3 loop is CAITRTGPYNEQFF. DNA for the CDR3: TGTGCCATCACGAGGACAGGTCCTTACAATGAGCAGTTCTTC.

This clonotype occurred a few times. This chain links TRBV7-6 with TRBJ2-1, with 10 bases matching TRBD2. Trimming cost V 5 bases and J 7 bases; bases outside gene matches: 23. Germline values: CDR1 SGHVS, CDR2 FNYEAQ. This CDR3 is built from 20 residues. The CDR3 spells CASSLGASGRVRAKQNEQFF. The CDR3 DNA reads TGTGCCAGCAGCCTGGGGGCTAGCGGGAGAGTCCGTGCTAAACAAAATGAGCAGTTCTTC.

The rearrangement joins TRBV7-3 to TRBJ2-3; D is tentatively TRBD1 or TRBD2 (6 bases each). Germline V gene sequence: CDR1 SGHTA, CDR2 FQGTGA. Trimming pared 1 base from V and 1 base from J, leaving 12 bases between. The CDR3 has 16 amino acids. DNA of the CDR3: TGTGCCAGCAGCTTAAAGGGGGGATGGGGCACAGATACGCAGTATTTT. Its protein product is CASSLKGGWGTDTQYF.

This clonotype was seen a few times. The chain couples TRBV24-1 to TRBJ2-3; D ambiguous. V was clipped by 9 bases and J by 2 bases, with 11 bases between them. The germline gives CDR1 KGHDR, CDR2 SFDVKD. This CDR3 region has 13 residues. The CDR3 bases are TGTGCCACCTACGACTTCTCCACAGATACGCAGTATTTT. The encoded protein is CATYDFSTDTQYF.

Ten or more counts support this clonotype. This chain links TRBV5-1 with TRBJ2-3; 9 bases agree with TRBD1. This CDR3 has 15 amino acids. Germline CDR1 and CDR2: SGHRS and YFSETQ. The V gene end was trimmed by 4 bases and the J gene end by 0 bases; junction bases not matched to a gene: 3. CDR3 in DNA: TGCGCCAGCAGCCGGACAGGGGAGAGCACAGATACGCAGTATTTT. It encodes CASSRTGESTDTQYF.

The gene calls are TRBV27 and TRBJ2-7, with 12 bases lining up with TRBD1. The J call may be mistaken, given a closer DNA end match to TRBJ1-2. The length of the CDR3 is 17 residues. Germline V gene sequence: CDR1 MNHEY, CDR2 SMNVEV (reference sequence). The CDR3 sequence is CASSREYPGQGAYGYTF. In DNA, the CDR3 is TGTGCCAGCAGCCGAGAATACCCGGGACAGGGGGCCTATGGCTACACCTTC.

This clonotype appeared many times. A much larger clone lies one base from this, so it may be a read error. The V and J genes are TRBV6-1 and TRBJ2-7; D remains ambiguous. Germline V lookup: CDR1 MNHNS, CDR2 SASEGT. V lost 5 bases to trimming and J lost 7 bases, with 15 bases between them. This CDR3 comprises 13 residues. The CDR3 spells CASSYTNLNEQYF. CDR3 coding DNA: TGTGCCAGCAGTTATACCAACTTGAATGAGCAGTACTTC.

The chain carries TRBV12-3 or TRBV12-4 and TRBJ2-3; 15 nucleotides match TRBD2. This CDR3 comprises 15 residues. V was clipped by 7 bases and J by 12 bases; unmatched bases: 11. CDR3 amino acids: CASTMGLAGGEIQYF. CDR3 nucleotide sequence: TGTGCCAGCACTATGGGACTAGCGGGAGGAGAGATCCAGTATTTT.

This clonotype was found many times. The chain's CDR3 is CASSLRGPGANVLTF. The DNA of the CDR3 is TGCGCCAGCAGCTTAAGGGGGCCTGGGGCCAACGTCCTGACTTTC. This chain uses TRBV5-1 with TRBJ2-6, with 7 bases lining up with TRBD1. CDR1 SGHRS and CDR2 YFSETQ come from the germline V gene. This CDR3 is built from 15 residues. V gave up 2 bases and J gave up 2 bases; unmatched junction bases: 1.

This sequence joins TRBV6-6 and TRBJ2-1; D tentatively reads TRBD1 or TRBD2 (5 bases each). From germline, CDR1 is MNHNY and CDR2 SVGAGI (reference sequence). This CDR3 has 16 residues. Trimming removed 2 bases from V and 0 bases from J, with 11 bases in between. This CDR3 reads CASSYEGRDSYNEQFF. Here the CDR3 DNA reads TGTGCCAGCAGTTACGAGGGCAGGGACTCCTACAATGAGCAGTTCTTC.

The rearrangement joins TRBV5-1 to TRBJ1-2, with 7 bases lining up with TRBD1. The CDR3 sequence is 15 residues long. Per the germline V gene, CDR1 is SGHRS and CDR2 is YFSETQ. Trimming at V came to 0 bases and at J to 6 bases, leaving 8 bases not matched to a gene. The CDR3 nucleotides read TGCGCCAGCAGCTTGGGGGACAGAGACTATGATGGCTACACCTTC. Amino acid sequence: CASSLGDRDYDGYTF.

This clonotype came up many times. The chain is built from TRBV4-1 and TRBJ2-1, with 15 bases lining up with TRBD2. The germline gives CDR1 MGHRA, CDR2 YSYEKL. The CDR3 is 17 amino acids. V shed 4 bases, J shed 3 bases, and the junction held 4 bases outside the gene matches. Here the CDR3 DNA reads TGCGCCAGCAGCCCGAGGACTAGCGGGGGGGACTACAATGAGCAGTTCTTC. Its protein product is CASSPRTSGGDYNEQFF.

The rearrangement links TRBV12-3 or TRBV12-4 to TRBJ2-1; 9 positions match TRBD2. The tail of the sequence fits TRBJ2-7 better, so the J call may be wrong. The CDR3 sequence is 14 residues long. As DNA, the CDR3 is TGTGCCAGCAGCCCCGAGACTAGCGGCTACGAGCAGTACTTC. Protein sequence: CASSPETSGYEQYF.

V gene TRBV7-2 combines with J gene TRBJ2-1; TRBD2 matches 16 bases. The germline V gene encodes CDR1 SGHTA and CDR2 FQGNSA. Trimming at V came to 5 bases and at J to 7 bases, leaving 14 bases not matched to a gene. CDR3 length: 19 amino acids. The CDR3 DNA sequence: TGTGCCAGCAGCACCTCCGGCGGGACTAGCGGGGGGGCTTTGAATGAGCAGTTCTTC. This translates into CASSTSGGTSGGALNEQFF.

This clonotype is labeled medium-sized. V is TRBV7-6 and J is TRBJ1-4; perhaps TRBD1 as D (5 bases). V lost 1 base to trimming and J lost 6 bases, with 9 bases between them. Germline CDR1 SGHVS, CDR2 FNYEAQ. There are 14 residues in the CDR3. CDR3 loop: CASSLGGRHEKLFF. The DNA of the CDR3 is TGTGCCAGCAGCTTAGGGGGACGTCATGAAAAACTGTTTTTT.

This clonotype occurred once. The rearrangement joins TRBV28 to TRBJ2-3; 11 bases align to TRBD1. The J call is in doubt because the DNA end fits TRBJ2-7 better. The CDR3 extends over 16 amino acids. The germline V gene has CDR1 MDHEN and CDR2 SYDVKM. The CDR3 region is CASSLVGQGARNEQYF. CDR3 coding DNA: TGTGCCAGCAGTTTAGTCGGACAGGGGGCGAGGAATGAGCAGTACTTC.

The count of this clonotype is one. The chain joins TRBV7-8 to TRBJ2-7; no clear D gene. CDR1 is SGHVS and CDR2 is FQNEAQ in the germline V gene. The CDR3 extends over 15 amino acids. Trimming removed 2 bases at V and 7 bases at J, with 18 bases between. CDR3 in amino acids: CASSLLLSAYNEQYF. As DNA, the CDR3 is TGTGCCAGCAGCTTACTGCTGTCCGCCTACAATGAGCAGTACTTC. Supplemented by reference TRBV7-8 and TRBJ2-7, the full variable domain reads GAGVSQSPRYKVAKRGQDVALRCDPISGHVSLFWYQQALGQGPEFLTYFQNEAQLDKSGLPSDRFFAERPEGSVSTLKIQRTQQEDSAVYLCASSLLLSAYNEQYFGPGTRLTVT.

Of note for this clonotype: A read error may explain this, as a much larger clone is one base away. V gene TRBV4-1 combines with J gene TRBJ2-5; 9 nucleotides match TRBD1. Germline assignment: CDR1 MGHRA and CDR2 YSYEKL. CDR3 length equals 17 residues. With 3 bases clipped from V and 11 bases from J, the junction kept 19 bases outside the gene matches. DNA for the CDR3: TGCGCCAGCAGCCACGCCGATACAGGGGGCGCATACAATGAGCAGTACTTC. Encoded protein: CASSHADTGGAYNEQYF.

This clonotype was counted ten times or more. V is TRBV7-3 and J is TRBJ2-7, with 7 bases matching TRBD1. Germline V gene lookup returns CDR1 SGHTA and CDR2 FQGTGA. The CDR3 consists of 15 residues. The junction had 9 bases not matched to a gene; V was cut back by 5 bases and J by 2 bases. The CDR3 DNA follows: TGTGCCAGCAGCCTGAATCCCGGGACAGCCTACGAGCAGTACTTC. The encoded protein is CASSLNPGTAYEQYF. The full variable domain, with the rest looked up from reference TRBV7-3 and TRBJ2-7, is GAGVSQTPSNKVTEKGKYVELRCDPISGHTALYWYRQSLGQGPEFLIYFQGTGAADDSGLPNDRFFAVRPEGSVSTLKIQRTERGDSAVYLCASSLNPGTAYEQYFGPGTRLTVT.

The CDR3 DNA reads as TGTGCCAGCTCCCCTCTCATAGCGGGAGTGGAGACCCAGTACTTC. It yields the protein CASSPLIAGVETQYF. J is TRBJ2-3 and V is TRBV28, with 9 positions matching TRBD2. The last part of the DNA fits TRBJ2-5 better; the J call may be wrong. This CDR3 has 15 amino acids. Germline CDR1 reads MDHEN; CDR2 reads SYDVKM.

Comments on this clonotype: The CDR3 carries no conserved terminal phenylalanine or tryptophan, so it likely arises from a read error. Because the CDR3's place on the DNA is in doubt, the DNA is left out and the CDR3 is given as listed by TCRdb. The V call is TRBV28, the J call TRBJ2-1; TRBD1 is the table's D call, not checked against the DNA. The CDR3 totals 13 residues, both ends included. Germline loops: CDR1 MDHEN, CDR2 SYDVKM. The CDR3 loop reads CASSLMGVQYFGN.

The V and J genes are TRBV7-9 and TRBJ2-2, with D possibly being TRBD2 (6 bases). Trimming removed 4 bases from V and 4 bases from J, with 10 bases in between. This CDR3 comprises 14 residues. The germline V gene encodes CDR1 SEHNR and CDR2 FQNEAQ (reference sequence). CDR3: CASSSGDFTGELFF. CDR3 DNA sequence: TGTGCCAGCAGCTCCGGGGACTTCACCGGGGAGCTGTTTTTT.

This clonotype came up many times. The CDR3 nucleotides are TGTGCCAGCAGTAGAGAAGGACCCACAGGGGCCAACGTCCTGACTTTC. The encoded protein is CASSREGPTGANVLTF. This chain connects TRBV27 to TRBJ2-6, with D unclear. V gave up 5 bases and J gave up 4 bases, with 15 bases separating them. The CDR3 covers 16 residues. Germline V lookup: CDR1 MNHEY, CDR2 SMNVEV (reference sequence).

The chain recombines TRBV7-4 with TRBJ2-7, with D perhaps given as TRBD1 or TRBD2 (5 bases each). The J call may be faulty, since TRBJ2-5 better matches the DNA end. The CDR3 is 14 residues long. The germline V gene has CDR1 SGHVT and CDR2 SQSDAQ. The CDR3 reads CASSLRDGGETQYF. The CDR3 DNA reads as TGTGCCAGCAGCTTGAGGGACGGCGGAGAGACCCAGTACTTC.